The clone carrying this T cell receptor beta chain appeared once. Its antigen is unidentified. These data are taken from a study of cytomegalovirus exposure and HLA in healthy donors. Study-wide context: The use of the same platform for the roughly 110 validation repertoires and the approximately 730 first-cohort repertoires was reported by a later analysis. Study conclusions and caveats: That first-cohort TCR clusters tended to co-occur in the 120 or so validation repertoires was found in a later analysis. In vitro, three CMV-associated chains proved specific for CMV antigens. TCR beta chains numbering under 200 were designated cytomegalovirus-associated.

Germline CDR1 is SGHTA and CDR2 is FQGTGA. With 3 bases removed from V and 4 bases from J, the gap between germline ends came to 12 bases. The CDR3 is made up of 14 amino acids. The assay was immunoSEQ multiplex PCR, and TCRdb's table has in-frame clones only and misses some. The sample includes 120,000 to 150,000 clones, 80% to 95% of them seen just once. The sequence was collected from a man aged 18 to 30 in good health and CMV-seronegative. The sample was PBMCs. The V call is TRBV7-3, the J call TRBJ2-5; the D gene is possibly TRBD1 (6 bases). The CDR3 protein is CASSLTGSRETQYF. The CDR3 coding sequence is TGTGCCAGCAGCTTGACAGGTTCGCGAGAGACCCAGTACTTC.